These T cell receptor beta chains were read from a single sample in a study of blood T cell repertoires in COVID-19. Assay: immunoSEQ multiplex PCR; the TCRdb copy retains only in-frame clones and omits some. The table has some 170,000 clones, about four fifths seen once; the top ten hold 8.4%. Sequencing was performed on peripheral blood. Receptors originate from a woman in her 70s with acute or convalescent COVID-19. CDR3s include the opening cysteine and the closing phenylalanine or tryptophan. A D gene is named only where the DNA matches it firmly. For some rows the clone size is stated as once, few or many, or as a class when expanded; others skip it.

v_gene: TRBV28; d_gene: NA; abundance: NA; j_gene: TRBJ1-6; CDR3aa: CASRQASSPLHF; CDR3nt: TGTGCCAGCAGACAGGCTAGTTCACCCCTCCACTTT
v_gene: TRBV27; d_gene: NA; abundance: NA; j_gene: TRBJ1-5; CDR3aa: CASGIGSGANQPQHF; CDR3nt: TGTGCCAGCGGGATAGGGTCAGGGGCCAATCAGCCCCAGCATTTT
v_gene: TRBV5-1; d_gene: NA; abundance: NA; j_gene: TRBJ2-5; CDR3aa: CASSFQGIQETQYF; CDR3nt: TGCGCCAGCAGCTTCCAGGGAATCCAAGAGACCCAGTACTTC
v_gene: TRBV29-1; d_gene: TRBD1; abundance: NA; j_gene: TRBJ1-2; CDR3aa: CSVVRADRGYGYTF; CDR3nt: TGCAGCGTTGTGAGGGCGGACAGGGGCTATGGCTACACCTTC
v_gene: TRBV9; d_gene: TRBD1; abundance: NA; j_gene: TRBJ1-2; CDR3aa: CASSAFSGTGSSGYTF; CDR3nt: TGTGCCAGCAGCGCCTTTTCCGGGACAGGGTCTTCTGGCTACACCTTC
v_gene: TRBV7-3; d_gene: TRBD2; abundance: NA; j_gene: TRBJ2-1; CDR3aa: CASSPPTLSGGANEQFF; CDR3nt: TGTGCCAGCAGCCCACCTACTCTCAGCGGGGGGGCCAATGAGCAGTTCTTC
v_gene: TRBV7-6; d_gene: TRBD2; abundance: NA; j_gene: TRBJ2-2; CDR3aa: CASSLNPPGTSGRAGELFF; CDR3nt: TGTGCCAGCAGCTTAAACCCCCCCGGGACTAGCGGGAGGGCCGGGGAGCTGTTTTTT
v_gene: TRBV10-1; d_gene: NA; abundance: few; j_gene: TRBJ1-2; CDR3aa: CASSEGWAGGYYGYTF; CDR3nt: TGCGCCAGCAGTGAAGGCTGGGCGGGGGGATACTATGGCTACACCTTC
v_gene: TRBV6-6; d_gene: TRBD1; abundance: NA; j_gene: TRBJ1-1; CDR3aa: CASRLDRVNTEAFF; CDR3nt: TGTGCCAGCAGGCTCGACAGGGTGAACACTGAAGCTTTCTTT
v_gene: TRBV27; d_gene: TRBD1; abundance: NA; j_gene: TRBJ2-2; CDR3aa: CASSLSILQGARNGELFF; CDR3nt: TGTGCCAGCAGTTTATCGATTTTGCAGGGGGCGCGGAACGGGGAGCTGTTTTTT
v_gene: TRBV5-6; d_gene: TRBD1; abundance: NA; j_gene: TRBJ2-7; CDR3aa: CASSLRDSPYEQYF; CDR3nt: TGTGCCAGCAGCTTGCGGGACAGTCCCTACGAGCAGTACTTC
v_gene: TRBV24-1; d_gene: TRBD2; abundance: NA; j_gene: TRBJ2-4; CDR3aa: CATSEGGKSDIQYF; CDR3nt: TGTGCCACCAGTGAGGGGGGGAAATCAGACATTCAGTACTTC
v_gene: TRBV7-2; d_gene: TRBD1; abundance: NA; j_gene: TRBJ2-1; CDR3aa: CASSSAGTGSFYEQFF; CDR3nt: TGTGCCAGCAGCTCGGCCGGGACAGGGAGTTTTTATGAGCAGTTCTTC
v_gene: TRBV6-2/TRBV6-3; d_gene: TRBD2; abundance: NA; j_gene: TRBJ2-1; CDR3aa: CASSYSASGGIWYEQFF; CDR3nt: TGTGCCAGCAGTTACTCGGCTAGCGGGGGGATTTGGTATGAGCAGTTCTTC
v_gene: TRBV9; d_gene: TRBD1; abundance: few; j_gene: TRBJ1-3; CDR3aa: CASSETGGTSGNTIYF; CDR3nt: TGTGCCAGCAGCGAGACAGGGGGTACTTCTGGAAACACCATATATTTT
v_gene: TRBV7-2; d_gene: NA; abundance: once; j_gene: TRBJ2-3; CDR3aa: CASSLQGGWTDTQYF; CDR3nt: TGTGCCAGCAGCTTACAGGGAGGATGGACAGATACGCAGTATTTT
v_gene: TRBV4-2; d_gene: NA; abundance: NA; j_gene: TRBJ2-5; CDR3aa: CASSLARGSQETQYF; CDR3nt: TGTGCCAGCAGCCTCGCAAGGGGAAGCCAAGAGACCCAGTACTTC
v_gene: TRBV20-1; d_gene: NA; abundance: few; j_gene: TRBJ2-3; CDR3aa: CSASRGRGYFTDTQYF; CDR3nt: TGCAGTGCTAGTCGGGGTCGTGGATACTTCACAGATACGCAGTATTTT
v_gene: TRBV5-1; d_gene: NA; abundance: NA; j_gene: TRBJ1-2; CDR3aa: CASSLDQGMGGYTF; CDR3nt: TGCGCCAGCAGCTTGGACCAGGGGATGGGTGGCTACACCTTC
v_gene: TRBV19; d_gene: NA; abundance: once; j_gene: TRBJ1-5; CDR3aa: CASSIPQVGQPQHF; CDR3nt: TGTGCCAGTAGTATACCTCAGGTTGGCCAGCCCCAGCATTTT
v_gene: TRBV6-6; d_gene: NA; abundance: NA; j_gene: TRBJ1-5; CDR3aa: CASSNTRASNQPQHF; CDR3nt: TGTGCCAGCAGTAACACGAGGGCTAGCAATCAGCCCCAGCATTTT
v_gene: TRBV20-1; d_gene: TRBD1; abundance: NA; j_gene: TRBJ2-3; CDR3aa: CSASGTGGSTDTQYF; CDR3nt: TGCAGTGCTAGTGGGACAGGGGGCTCCACAGATACGCAGTATTTT
v_gene: TRBV12-2; d_gene: NA; abundance: few; j_gene: TRBJ2-5; CDR3aa: CASRQVRGGNQETQYF; CDR3nt: TGTGCAAGTCGCCAAGTCCGCGGGGGGAACCAAGAGACCCAGTACTTC
v_gene: TRBV28; d_gene: NA; abundance: NA; j_gene: TRBJ1-1; CDR3aa: CASSDSAKNTEAFF; CDR3nt: TGTGCCAGCAGCGACAGTGCGAAGAACACTGAAGCTTTCTTT
v_gene: TRBV2; d_gene: TRBD2; abundance: NA; j_gene: TRBJ2-2; CDR3aa: CASNGGGPTGELFF; CDR3nt: TGTGCCAGCAACGGCGGGGGGCCGACCGGGGAGCTGTTTTTT
v_gene: TRBV3-1/TRBV3-2; d_gene: NA; abundance: NA; j_gene: TRBJ1-3; CDR3aa: CASSPVGGTIYF; CDR3nt: TGTGCCAGCAGCCCCGTCGGGGGCACCATATATTTT
v_gene: TRBV6-6; d_gene: NA; abundance: NA; j_gene: TRBJ1-2; CDR3aa: CASRPQWGSEVGYTF; CDR3nt: TGTGCCAGCCGGCCCCAATGGGGCAGCGAGGTTGGCTACACCTTC
v_gene: TRBV2; d_gene: TRBD2; abundance: few; j_gene: TRBJ2-5; CDR3aa: CASHGLAGGETQYF; CDR3nt: TGTGCCAGCCATGGACTAGCGGGAGGGGAGACCCAGTACTTC
v_gene: TRBV6-5; d_gene: TRBD1; abundance: once; j_gene: TRBJ2-1; CDR3aa: CATILGTGFYNEQFF; CDR3nt: TGTGCCACCATCCTCGGGACAGGCTTCTACAATGAGCAGTTCTTC
v_gene: TRBV7-9; d_gene: NA; abundance: NA; j_gene: TRBJ1-1; CDR3aa: CASSLGDGTEAFF; CDR3nt: TGTGCCAGCAGCTTGGGAGACGGGACTGAAGCTTTCTTT
v_gene: TRBV6-1; d_gene: NA; abundance: few; j_gene: TRBJ1-6; CDR3aa: CASSEPPAYNSPLHF; CDR3nt: TGTGCCAGCAGTGAACCCCCCGCCTATAATTCACCCCTCCACTTT
v_gene: TRBV14; d_gene: TRBD1; abundance: few; j_gene: TRBJ2-2; CDR3aa: CASSLHTGGAAGELFF; CDR3nt: TGTGCCAGCAGCCTGCATACAGGGGGCGCGGCCGGGGAGCTGTTTTTT
v_gene: TRBV7-8; d_gene: NA; abundance: NA; j_gene: TRBJ2-5; CDR3aa: CASSLVVGGSETQYF; CDR3nt: TGTGCCAGCAGCTTAGTTGTAGGAGGGTCAGAGACCCAGTACTTC
v_gene: TRBV6-5; d_gene: TRBD1; abundance: NA; j_gene: TRBJ1-1; CDR3aa: CASSYRTGDTEAFF; CDR3nt: TGTGCCAGCAGTTACAGGACAGGGGACACTGAAGCTTTCTTT
v_gene: TRBV6-2/TRBV6-3; d_gene: NA; abundance: NA; j_gene: TRBJ1-5; CDR3aa: CASSYSGGLPQHF; CDR3nt: TGTGCCAGCAGTTACTCGGGGGGGCTACCCCAGCATTTT
v_gene: TRBV11-2; d_gene: NA; abundance: NA; j_gene: TRBJ2-1; CDR3aa: CASSSTAGGWQFF; CDR3nt: TGTGCCAGCAGCTCGACAGCGGGTGGGTGGCAGTTCTTC
v_gene: TRBV28; d_gene: NA; abundance: NA; j_gene: TRBJ2-2; CDR3aa: CASSLSNRLAVTGELFF; CDR3nt: TGTGCCAGCAGTTTAAGTAACAGGCTGGCGGTGACCGGGGAGCTGTTTTTT
v_gene: TRBV7-2; d_gene: NA; abundance: few; j_gene: TRBJ1-5; CDR3aa: CASSLLRSPHQPQHF; CDR3nt: TGTGCCAGCAGCTTGCTACGTTCCCCCCATCAGCCCCAGCATTTT
v_gene: TRBV11-2; d_gene: NA; abundance: NA; j_gene: TRBJ2-5; CDR3aa: CASSLALARETQYF; CDR3nt: TGTGCCAGCAGCTTAGCCCTAGCGAGGGAGACCCAGTACTTC
v_gene: TRBV27; d_gene: NA; abundance: NA; j_gene: TRBJ1-2; CDR3aa: CASRPTFDSNYGYTF; CDR3nt: TGTGCCAGCAGGCCTACTTTTGACAGTAACTATGGCTACACCTTC
v_gene: TRBV6-4; d_gene: TRBD1; abundance: NA; j_gene: TRBJ2-2; CDR3aa: CAFRGPANTGELFF; CDR3nt: TGTGCCTTCAGGGGGCCGGCGAACACCGGGGAGCTGTTTTTT
v_gene: TRBV19; d_gene: TRBD1; abundance: NA; j_gene: TRBJ1-3; CDR3aa: CASETGRSGNTIYF; CDR3nt: TGTGCCAGTGAGACAGGGCGTTCTGGAAACACCATATATTTT
v_gene: TRBV5-1; d_gene: TRBD1; abundance: NA; j_gene: TRBJ1-5; CDR3aa: CASSSAGGGQPQHF; CDR3nt: TGCGCCAGCAGCTCGGCAGGGGGTGGTCAGCCCCAGCATTTT
v_gene: TRBV4-3; d_gene: NA; abundance: NA; j_gene: TRBJ2-1; CDR3aa: CASSQDVRGSNEQFF; CDR3nt: TGCGCCAGCAGCCAAGATGTTAGGGGGAGCAATGAGCAGTTCTTC
v_gene: TRBV6-2/TRBV6-3; d_gene: TRBD1; abundance: NA; j_gene: TRBJ1-2; CDR3aa: CASSFGTGGSGTF; CDR3nt: TGTGCCAGCAGTTTTGGGACAGGGGGTTCCGGTACCTTC
v_gene: TRBV28; d_gene: NA; abundance: few; j_gene: TRBJ2-7; CDR3aa: CASSLIQGTEQYF; CDR3nt: TGTGCCAGCAGTTTAATACAGGGTACGGAACAGTACTTC
v_gene: TRBV5-1; d_gene: NA; abundance: NA; j_gene: TRBJ1-2; CDR3aa: CASSLDWAYGYTF; CDR3nt: TGCGCCAGCAGCTTGGACTGGGCCTATGGCTACACCTTC
v_gene: TRBV5-4; d_gene: TRBD2; abundance: few; j_gene: TRBJ2-5; CDR3aa: CASSLETSSGRGGETQYF; CDR3nt: TGTGCCAGCAGCTTGGAAACTTCCAGCGGGAGGGGTGGAGAGACCCAGTACTTC